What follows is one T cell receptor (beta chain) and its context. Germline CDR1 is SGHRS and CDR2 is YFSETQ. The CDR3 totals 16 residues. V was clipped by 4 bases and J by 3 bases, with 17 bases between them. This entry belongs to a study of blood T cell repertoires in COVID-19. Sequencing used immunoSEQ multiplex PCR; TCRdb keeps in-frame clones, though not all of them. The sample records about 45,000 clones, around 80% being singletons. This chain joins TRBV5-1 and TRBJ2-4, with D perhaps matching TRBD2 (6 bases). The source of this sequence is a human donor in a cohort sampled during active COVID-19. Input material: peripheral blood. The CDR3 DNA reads TGCGCCAGCAGCACCGGACTACCTCTAGACAAAAACATTCAGTACTTC. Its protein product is CASSTGLPLDKNIQYF.